This TCR beta chain was obtained from a study of CD8 T cell repertoires and HIV-1 epitope variants. For the study at large: Each of Twenty-five Gag and Nef epitope peptides stimulated a separate culture. Epitopes were three Gag families plus Nef HW9 and YT9. Enriched T cells were co-cultured with equal autologous T cell-negative cells. Study results and limitations: No clonotypes responded to the TAALDMSHF plasma variant; four to six recognized KF9, one HW9.

A few counts support this clone. As yet, its antigen is unknown. V was pared by 7 bases and J by 1 base, with 10 bases between. The CDR3 is 13 residues long. Germline V gene data show CDR1 as ENHRY and CDR2 as SYGVKD. The protocol was immunoSEQ multiplex PCR, while the TCRdb copy is restricted to in-frame clones and leaves out a portion. Of some 87,000 clones in the sample, roughly 81% were seen once. The V gene is TRBV10-3, the J gene TRBJ1-1, with unresolved D. Sequenced sample: uncultured baseline CD8+ T cells from peripheral blood mononuclear cells (PBMCs). The clonotype originates from a male donor with HIV. CDR3 sequence (DNA): TGTGCCATCAAAGGGCAGTGGAACACTGAAGCTTTCTTT. It translates to CAIKGQWNTEAFF.